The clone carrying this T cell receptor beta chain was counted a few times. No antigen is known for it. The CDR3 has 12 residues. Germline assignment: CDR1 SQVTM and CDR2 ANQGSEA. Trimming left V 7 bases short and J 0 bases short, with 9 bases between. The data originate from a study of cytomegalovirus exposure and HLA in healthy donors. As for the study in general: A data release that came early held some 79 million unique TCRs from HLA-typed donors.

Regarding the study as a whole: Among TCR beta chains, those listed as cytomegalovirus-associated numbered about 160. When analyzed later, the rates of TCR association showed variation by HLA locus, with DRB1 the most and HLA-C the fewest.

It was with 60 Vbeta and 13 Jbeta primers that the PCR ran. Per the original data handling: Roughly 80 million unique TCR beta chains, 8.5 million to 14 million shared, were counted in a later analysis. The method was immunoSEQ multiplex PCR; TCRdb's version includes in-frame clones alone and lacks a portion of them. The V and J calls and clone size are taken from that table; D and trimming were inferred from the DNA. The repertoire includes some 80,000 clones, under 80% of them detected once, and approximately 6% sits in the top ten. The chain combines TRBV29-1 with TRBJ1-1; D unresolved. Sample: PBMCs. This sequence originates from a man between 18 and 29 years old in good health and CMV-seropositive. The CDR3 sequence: CSALTVNTEAFF. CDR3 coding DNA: TGCAGCGCCTTAACAGTGAACACTGAAGCTTTCTTT.